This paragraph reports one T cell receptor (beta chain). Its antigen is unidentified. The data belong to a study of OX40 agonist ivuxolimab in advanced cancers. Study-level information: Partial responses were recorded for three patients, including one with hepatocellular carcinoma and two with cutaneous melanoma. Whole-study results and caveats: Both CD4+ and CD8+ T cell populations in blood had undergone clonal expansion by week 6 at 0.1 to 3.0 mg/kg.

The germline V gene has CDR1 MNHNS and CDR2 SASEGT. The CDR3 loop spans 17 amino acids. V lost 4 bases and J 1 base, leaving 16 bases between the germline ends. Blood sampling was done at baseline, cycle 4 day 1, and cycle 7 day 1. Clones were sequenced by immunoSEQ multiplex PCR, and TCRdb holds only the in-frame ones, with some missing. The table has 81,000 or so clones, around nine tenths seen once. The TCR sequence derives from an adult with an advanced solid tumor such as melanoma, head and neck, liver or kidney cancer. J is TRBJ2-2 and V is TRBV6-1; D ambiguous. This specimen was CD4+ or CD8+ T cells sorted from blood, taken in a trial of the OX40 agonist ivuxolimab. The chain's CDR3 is CASSGTSLLRNTGELFF. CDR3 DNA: TGTGCCAGCAGTGGCACGAGCCTACTAAGGAACACCGGGGAGCTGTTTTTT.